The source of this T cell receptor (beta chain) is a study of cytomegalovirus exposure and HLA in healthy donors. Study conclusions and caveats: A later analysis linked a missense DCLRE1C variant to TCR beta V- and J-gene trimming.

The study ran its PCR with 60 Vbeta and 13 Jbeta primers. Generated by immunoSEQ multiplex PCR, the TCRdb table keeps only in-frame clones and is missing some. The data hold about 130,000 clones, with approximately 82% observed a single time. This clone occurred a few times. Its antigen is unidentified. Germline V gene data show CDR1 as MNHNY and CDR2 as SVGAGI (reference sequence). The CDR3 extends over 14 amino acids. Trimming took off 3 bases at V and 1 base at J, with 6 bases between the two ends. The TCR originated in a young man in good health and CMV-seropositive. Sample: PBMCs. The V and J genes are TRBV6-6 and TRBJ1-4; D is ambiguous. CDR3: CASSYRGTNEKLFF. CDR3 sequence (DNA): TGTGCCAGCAGTTATCGAGGAACTAATGAAAAACTGTTTTTT.